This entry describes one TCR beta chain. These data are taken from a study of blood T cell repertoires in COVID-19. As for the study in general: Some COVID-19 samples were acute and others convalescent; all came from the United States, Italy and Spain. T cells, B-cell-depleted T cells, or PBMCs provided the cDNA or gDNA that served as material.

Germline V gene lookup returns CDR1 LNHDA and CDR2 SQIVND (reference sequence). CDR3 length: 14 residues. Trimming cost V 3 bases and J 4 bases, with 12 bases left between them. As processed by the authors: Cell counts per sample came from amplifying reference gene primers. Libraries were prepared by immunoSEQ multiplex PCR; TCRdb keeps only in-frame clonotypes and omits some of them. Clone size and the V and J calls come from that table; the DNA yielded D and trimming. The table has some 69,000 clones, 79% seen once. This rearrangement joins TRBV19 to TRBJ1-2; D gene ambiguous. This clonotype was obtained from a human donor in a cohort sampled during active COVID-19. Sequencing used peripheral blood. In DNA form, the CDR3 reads TGTGCCAGTAGTATCCCCCCTCCCCGCTATGGCTACACCTTC. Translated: CASSIPPPRYGYTF.